Listed here is a single T cell receptor beta chain. Its specific antigen is unknown. No base quality values were provided; no much bigger clone lies one nucleotide off. According to the germline V gene, CDR1 reads MGHRA and CDR2 reads YSYEKL. Measured from the cysteine to the phenylalanine, the CDR3 is 15 residues long. Of all the DNA, just the CDR3 is kept, 45 bases in frame from base 1. The junction shows trimming of 6 bases on V and 5 bases on J, plus 19 bases between the germline ends. TCRbeta CDR3 regions were amplified from genomic DNA using the immunoSEQ Assay, a bias-controlled multiplex PCR. In the paper's pipeline: Within the assay, amplification of reference gene primers was used to estimate how many nucleated cells each sample contained. To quantify the absolute abundance of each unique TCRbeta CDR3 rearrangement, sequence reads were collapsed and filtered. For each sample, productive Simpson clonality was calculated as the square root of Simpson's diversity index across productive rearrangements. TCRdb limited this immuneACCESS table to in-frame rearrangements with V and J called. A share of clones is missing; checked studies link under half to unresolved V genes, and the rest is unexplained. Clone size and V and J calls were adopted from that table, with D and trimming inferred from the DNA. The sample includes roughly 250,000 clones, with about 80% observed a single time. The top ten clonotypes cover 4% to 6% of the sample.

This entry comes from a study of blood T cell repertoires in COVID-19 (dated by TCRdb to the early 2020s). Some background on the complete study: Collaborator samples came from the United States, Italy and Spain and covered acute and convalescent phases of COVID-19. The material from the prospective study consisted of cDNA or gDNA derived from T cells, B-cell-depleted T cells, or PBMCs. Subjects who had been exposed to COVID-19, were actively infected with it, or had recovered from it provided the deeply sampled blood TCRbeta repertoires that made up the dataset. The repertoires were made available in a free public database intended to serve as a resource for research on the immune response to SARS-CoV-2. The samples were drawn from two sources: the first 160 participants of the ongoing ImmuneRACE study, and some 1,300 subjects contributed by 6 global collaborators. The sample metadata nearly always contained a de-identified subject ID, COVID-19 status, age in years and sex. Where available, HLA class I and class II types were obtained from metadata supplied by the sample provider rather than from assay-based typing. The paper as a whole reports these results and caveats: How much clinical and demographic metadata was included differed by source and by participant, and the metadata was provided uncurated.

Collaborating institutions collected whole blood in K2EDTA tubes following their own protocols. For TCRbeta analysis, collaborator samples were shipped as frozen whole blood, as isolated PBMCs, or as DNA extracted from either sample type. The rearrangement combines TRBV4-1 with TRBJ2-5, with the D gene uncertain. The specimen sequenced was peripheral blood. The receptor's source is a woman older than 75 with active or convalescent COVID-19. The nucleotide sequence is given as TGCGCCAGCAGTAGAACGAGTAGTTCTTTCGAGACCCAGTACTTC. Its coded protein is CASSRTSSSFETQYF.